The entry below describes one T cell receptor beta chain. This entry belongs to a study of blood T cell repertoires in COVID-19. Generated by immunoSEQ multiplex PCR, the TCRdb table keeps only in-frame clones and is missing some. Counted here are 200,000 to 250,000 clones, roughly 84% occurring once; the ten biggest clones make up 3% to 4.5%. Per the germline V gene, CDR1 is SGHTA and CDR2 is FQGNSA. The CDR3 runs 16 residues. V was cut by 5 bases and J by 4 bases, with 20 bases left in between. This sequence joins TRBV7-2 and TRBJ1-2; D possibly corresponds to TRBD1 (6 bases). Sequences were obtained from peripheral blood. The TCR sequence derives from a woman over 75 with acute or convalescent COVID-19. CDR3 in amino acids: CASSPLAGARGYGYTF. In DNA form, the CDR3 reads TGTGCCAGCAGCCCTCTCGCGGGGGCTAGGGGCTATGGCTACACCTTC.